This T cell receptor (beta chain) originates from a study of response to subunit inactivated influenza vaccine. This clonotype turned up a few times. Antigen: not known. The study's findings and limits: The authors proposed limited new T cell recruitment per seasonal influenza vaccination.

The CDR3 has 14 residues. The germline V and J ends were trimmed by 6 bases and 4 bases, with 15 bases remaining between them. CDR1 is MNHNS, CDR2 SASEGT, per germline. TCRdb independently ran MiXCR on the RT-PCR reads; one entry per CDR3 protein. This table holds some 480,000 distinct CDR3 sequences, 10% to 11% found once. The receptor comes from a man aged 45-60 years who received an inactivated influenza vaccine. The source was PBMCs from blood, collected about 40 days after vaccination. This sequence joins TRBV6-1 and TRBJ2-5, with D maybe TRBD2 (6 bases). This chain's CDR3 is CASSPTAGTETQYF. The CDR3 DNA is TGTGCCAGCAGCCCCACGGCGGGAACAGAGACCCAGTACTTC.